The sequence of this T cell receptor (beta chain) was determined in a study of blood T cell repertoires in COVID-19. Study context: Whether acute or convalescent, the COVID-19 samples came from the United States, Italy and Spain. The cDNA or gDNA used as material had been derived from T cells, B-cell-depleted T cells, or PBMCs.

Here immunoSEQ multiplex PCR was the method, and the copy in TCRdb shows in-frame clones only, minus some. The repertoire consists of around 100,000 clones, with approximately 91% occurring once and the leading ten covering roughly 2.1%. CDR1 and CDR2 from the germline V gene are LNHDA and SQIVND (reference sequence). The CDR3 loop spans 13 amino acids. V lost 10 bases to trimming and J lost 5 bases; unmatched junction nucleotides: 9. The V call is TRBV19, the J call TRBJ1-1; 8 bases match TRBD1. This TCR was recovered from a middle-aged man with active COVID-19. Sequences were obtained from peripheral blood. CDR3 residues: CAISQGARTEAFF. CDR3 coding DNA: TGTGCCATTAGCCAGGGGGCGCGGACTGAAGCTTTCTTT. Together with reference TRBV19 and TRBJ1-1, the CDR3 gives the full variable domain: DGGITQSPKYLFRKEGQNVTLSCEQNLNHDAMYWYRQDPGQGLRLIYYSQIVNDFQKGDIAEGYSVSREKKESFPLTVTSAQKNPTAFYLCAISQGARTEAFFGQGTRLTVV.